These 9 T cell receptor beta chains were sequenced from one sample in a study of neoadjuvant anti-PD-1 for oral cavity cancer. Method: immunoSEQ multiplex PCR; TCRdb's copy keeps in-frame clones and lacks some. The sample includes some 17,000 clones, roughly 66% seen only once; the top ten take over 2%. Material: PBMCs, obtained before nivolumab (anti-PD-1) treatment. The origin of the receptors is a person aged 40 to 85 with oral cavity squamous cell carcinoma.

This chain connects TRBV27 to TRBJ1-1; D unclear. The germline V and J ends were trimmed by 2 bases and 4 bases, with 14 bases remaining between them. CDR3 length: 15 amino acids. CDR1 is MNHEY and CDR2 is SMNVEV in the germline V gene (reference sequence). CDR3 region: CASSLAGPRATEAFF. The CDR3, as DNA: TGTGCCAGCAGTTTAGCGGGTCCTCGCGCCACTGAAGCTTTCTTT.

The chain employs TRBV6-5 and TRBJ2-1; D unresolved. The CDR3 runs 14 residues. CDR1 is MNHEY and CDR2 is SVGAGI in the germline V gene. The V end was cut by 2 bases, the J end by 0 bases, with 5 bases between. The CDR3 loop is CASSYGGSYNEQFF. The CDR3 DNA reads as TGTGCCAGCAGTTACGGTGGCTCCTACAATGAGCAGTTCTTC.

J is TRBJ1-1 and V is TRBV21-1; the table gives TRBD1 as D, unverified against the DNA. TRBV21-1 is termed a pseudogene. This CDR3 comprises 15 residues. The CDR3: CASSKDQGKNTEAFF. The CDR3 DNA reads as TGTGCCAGCAGCAAAGACCAGGGGAAGAACACTGAAGCTTTCTTT.

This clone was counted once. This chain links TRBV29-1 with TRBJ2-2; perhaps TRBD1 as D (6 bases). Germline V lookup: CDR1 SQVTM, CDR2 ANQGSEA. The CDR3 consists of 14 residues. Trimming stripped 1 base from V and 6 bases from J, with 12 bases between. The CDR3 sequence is CSVEGAGAPGELFF. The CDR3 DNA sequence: TGCAGCGTTGAAGGAGCAGGGGCCCCCGGGGAGCTGTTTTTT.

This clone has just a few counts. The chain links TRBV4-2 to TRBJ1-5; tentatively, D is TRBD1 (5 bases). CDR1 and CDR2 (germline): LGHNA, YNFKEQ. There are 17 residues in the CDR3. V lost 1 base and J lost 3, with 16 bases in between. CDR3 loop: CASSQVPPQGHNQPQHF. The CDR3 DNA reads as TGTGCCAGCAGCCAAGTCCCTCCCCAGGGTCACAATCAGCCCCAGCATTTT.

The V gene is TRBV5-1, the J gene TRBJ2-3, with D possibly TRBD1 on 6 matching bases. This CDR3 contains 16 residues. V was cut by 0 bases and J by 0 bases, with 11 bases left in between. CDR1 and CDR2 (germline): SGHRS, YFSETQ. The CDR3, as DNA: TGCGCCAGCAGCTTGGAGCCAGGGGTTAGCACAGATACGCAGTATTTT. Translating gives CASSLEPGVSTDTQYF.

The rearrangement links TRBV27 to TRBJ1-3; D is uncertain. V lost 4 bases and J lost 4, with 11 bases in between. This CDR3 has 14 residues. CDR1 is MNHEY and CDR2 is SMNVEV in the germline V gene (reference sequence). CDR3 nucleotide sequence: TGTGCCAGCAGTTCCATGGACGCCGGAAACACCATATATTTT. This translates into CASSSMDAGNTIYF.

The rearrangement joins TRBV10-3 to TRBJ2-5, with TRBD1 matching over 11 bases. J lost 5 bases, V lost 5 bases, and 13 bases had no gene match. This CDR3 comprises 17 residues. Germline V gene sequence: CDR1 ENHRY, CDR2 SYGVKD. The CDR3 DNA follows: TGTGCCATCAGTTACCTCAATCCGGGACAGGGGGGGGAGACCCAGTACTTC. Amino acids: CAISYLNPGQGGETQYF.

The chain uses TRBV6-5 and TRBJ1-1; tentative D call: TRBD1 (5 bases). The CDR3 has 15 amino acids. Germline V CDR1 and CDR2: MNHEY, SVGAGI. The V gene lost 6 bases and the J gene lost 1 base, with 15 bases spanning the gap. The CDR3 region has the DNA TGTGCCAGCAGACCACCGGGACGGACGAACACTGAAGCTTTCTTT. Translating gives CASRPPGRTNTEAFF.